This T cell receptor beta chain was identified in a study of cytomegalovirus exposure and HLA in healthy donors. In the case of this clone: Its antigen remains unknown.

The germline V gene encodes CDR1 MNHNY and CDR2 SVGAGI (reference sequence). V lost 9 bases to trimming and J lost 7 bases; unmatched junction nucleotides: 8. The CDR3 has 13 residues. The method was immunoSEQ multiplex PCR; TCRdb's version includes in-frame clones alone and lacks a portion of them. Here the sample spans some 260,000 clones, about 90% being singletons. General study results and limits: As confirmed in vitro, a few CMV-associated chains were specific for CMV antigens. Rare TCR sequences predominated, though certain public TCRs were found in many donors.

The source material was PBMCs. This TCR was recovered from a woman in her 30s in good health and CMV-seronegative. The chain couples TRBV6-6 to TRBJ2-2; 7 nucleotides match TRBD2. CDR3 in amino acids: CASTREANGELFF. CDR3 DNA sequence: TGTGCCAGTACCCGGGAGGCCAACGGGGAGCTGTTTTTT.